These T cell receptor beta chains were read from a single sample in a study of TIL therapy for anti-PD-1-resistant metastatic lung cancer. Using immunoSEQ multiplex PCR, the repertoire was profiled, and TCRdb retains in-frame clones only, with some absent. The sample yields some 37,000 clones, over 70% seen once. The sample was blood, taken at baseline. All receptors derive from a person aged 25-79 years with non-small cell lung cancer. Both conserved end residues are part of each CDR3. D genes are given only for firm matches. Size is omitted from some rows. Given values are once, few, many or a class for expanded clones.

abundance,d_gene,j_gene,v_gene,CDR3aa,CDR3nt
-,TRBD1,TRBJ2-1,TRBV19,CASKAGWGQGYNEQFF,TGTGCCAGTAAGGCAGGGTGGGGACAGGGATACAATGAGCAGTTCTTC
-,-,TRBJ2-7,TRBV29-1,CSVGPGDSYEQYF,TGCAGCGTTGGGCCCGGGGACTCCTACGAGCAGTACTTC
-,-,TRBJ2-6,TRBV28,CASSYIDSGANVLTF,TGTGCCAGCAGTTATATAGATTCTGGGGCCAACGTCCTGACTTTC
few,TRBD1,TRBJ1-2,TRBV28,CASSLGSRGDYGYTF,TGTGCCAGCAGTTTAGGCAGCAGGGGGGACTATGGCTACACCTTC
-,TRBD2,TRBJ2-1,TRBV28,CASRGGSYNEQFF,TGTGCCAGCAGGGGCGGGAGTTATAATGAGCAGTTCTTC
-,TRBD1,TRBJ2-7,TRBV19,CASSGGTGREQYF,TGTGCCAGTAGTGGGGGGACAGGGCGCGAGCAGTACTTC
few,-,TRBJ1-2,TRBV19,CASSSDFWANYGYTF,TGTGCCAGTAGTTCGGACTTCTGGGCTAACTATGGCTACACCTTC
-,-,TRBJ2-3,TRBV25-1,CASSESRGIDTQYF,TGTGCCAGCAGTGAATCCCGGGGGATAGATACGCAGTATTTT
-,TRBD2,TRBJ2-1,TRBV29-1,CSVALIPRASGIRNEQFF,TGCAGCGTTGCCTTGATACCTAGGGCTAGCGGGATTAGGAATGAGCAGTTCTTC
-,-,TRBJ2-3,TRBV9,CASSVVAASTDTQYF,TGTGCCAGCAGCGTAGTGGCAGCTAGCACAGATACGCAGTATTTT
-,-,TRBJ2-2,TRBV2,CASSQRSGANTGELFF,TGTGCCAGCAGCCAAAGAAGTGGGGCGAACACCGGGGAGCTGTTTTTT
-,TRBD2,TRBJ2-5,TRBV5-1,CASSPIAGVETQYF,TGCGCCAGCAGCCCAATAGCGGGAGTTGAGACCCAGTACTTC
once,-,TRBJ2-2,TRBV28,CAIGTGELFF,TGTGCCATAGGGACCGGGGAGCTGTTTTTT
-,-,TRBJ1-2,TRBV5-1,CASSFQSDINYGYTF,TGCGCCAGCAGCTTTCAGTCTGACATCAACTATGGCTACACCTTC
-,-,TRBJ2-5,TRBV11-3,CASGRWETQYF,TGTGCCAGCGGACGATGGGAGACCCAGTACTTC
few,-,TRBJ1-2,TRBV30,CAWSRRVGYGYTF,TGTGCCTGGAGTCGGCGAGTTGGGTATGGCTACACCTTC
-,-,TRBJ1-3,TRBV27,CASSSYSGNTIYF,TGTGCCAGCAGTTCCTATTCTGGAAACACCATATATTTT
few,TRBD2,TRBJ2-3,TRBV7-3,CASSLAGGASDTQYF,TGTGCCAGCAGCTTAGCCGGGGGGGCCTCAGATACGCAGTATTTT
-,-,TRBJ1-1,TRBV11-2,CASSLAPGAVTEAFF,TGTGCCAGCAGCTTAGCGCCGGGGGCTGTGACTGAAGCTTTCTTT
-,-,TRBJ2-5,TRBV7-7,CASSSRYGQETQYF,TGTGCTAGCAGCTCTAGATACGGCCAAGAGACCCAGTACTTC
-,TRBD1,TRBJ1-4,TRBV5-1,CASSLGPGQGNEKLFF,TGCGCCAGCAGCTTAGGCCCGGGACAGGGGAATGAAAAACTGTTTTTT
-,TRBD2,TRBJ2-2,TRBV5-1,CASSMTSGGIGELFF,TGCGCCAGCAGCATGACTAGCGGGGGGATCGGGGAGCTGTTTTTT
-,-,TRBJ2-7,TRBV11-2,CASLITNEQYF,TGTGCCAGTTTAATTACAAACGAGCAGTACTTC
-,-,TRBJ1-5,TRBV20-1,CSARSHQPQHF,TGCAGTGCTAGATCCCATCAGCCCCAGCATTTT
few,-,TRBJ1-1,TRBV30,CAWSRLNTEAFF,TGTGCCTGGAGCCGCTTGAACACTGAAGCTTTCTTT
-,-,TRBJ2-7,TRBV11-2,CASSLDRWGTLEQYF,TGTGCCAGCAGCTTAGATCGGTGGGGGACCCTGGAGCAGTACTTC
-,TRBD2,TRBJ2-3,TRBV6-5,CASSHGGSGTDTQYF,TGTGCCAGCAGCCACGGGGGGAGCGGCACAGATACGCAGTATTTT
-,-,TRBJ1-1,TRBV7-2,CASSPTGTGQAFF,TGTGCCAGCAGCCCTACGGGCACGGGACAAGCTTTCTTT
few,-,TRBJ1-1,TRBV9,CASSEVGQTNTEAFF,TGTGCCAGCAGCGAAGTTGGACAGACAAACACTGAAGCTTTCTTT
-,TRBD2,TRBJ2-2,TRBV18,CASSPGLAANTGELFF,TGTGCCAGCTCACCGGGACTAGCGGCAAACACCGGGGAGCTGTTTTTT